Below, 30 T cell receptor beta chains from the same sample are listed, as sequenced in a study of beta chain features in type 1 diabetes. The entirety of the isolated RNA underwent reverse transcription, so expressed TCRB transcripts were sequenced. Sequencing used immunoSEQ multiplex PCR; TCRdb keeps in-frame clones, though not all of them. The top ten hold about 0.06% of the sample, which has hundreds of thousands of clones, about 30% seen once. The sample comprised naive CD4+ T cells from blood. These receptor sequences come from a man aged 18-30 years in good health.

The genes are TRBV30 and TRBJ2-5; 7 nucleotides align to TRBD1. Germline V gives CDR1 GTSNPN, CDR2 SVGIG (reference sequence). This CDR3 region has 15 residues. With 3 bases clipped from V and 0 bases from J, the junction kept 7 bases outside the gene matches. The CDR3 here is CAWRKGQANQETQYF. The CDR3 DNA reads TGTGCCTGGAGAAAAGGACAGGCGAACCAAGAGACCCAGTACTTC. The variable domain in full, with the rest retrieved from reference TRBV30 and TRBJ2-5, is SQTIHQWPATLVQPVGSPLSLECTVEGTSNPNLYWYRQAAGRGLQLLFYSVGIGQISSEVPQNLSASRPQDRQFILSSKKLLLSDSGFYLCAWRKGQANQETQYFGPGTRLLVL.

The J gene is TRBJ2-5, the V gene TRBV9; 7 bases map to TRBD1. V was clipped by 3 bases and J by 1 base; unmatched bases: 3. This CDR3 has 14 amino acids. CDR1 and CDR2 (germline): SGDLS, YYNGEE. DNA of the CDR3: TGTGCCAGCAGCGCTGGGACAGCCCAAGAGACCCAGTACTTC. It translates to CASSAGTAQETQYF.

This sequence joins TRBV4-2 and TRBJ2-7; D gene unclear. CDR3 length: 12 amino acids. The V gene's germline CDR1 is LGHNA and CDR2 YNFKEQ. V shed 0 bases and J shed 3 bases, with 3 bases lying between them. This CDR3 is CASSQDYYEQYF. As DNA, the CDR3 is TGTGCCAGCAGCCAAGACTACTACGAGCAGTACTTC.

The chain recombines TRBV5-1 with TRBJ1-1; D uncertain. The CDR3 covers 14 residues. Per the germline V gene, CDR1 is SGHRS and CDR2 is YFSETQ. The ends were cut back, 1 base at V and 0 bases at J, with 7 bases in the middle. The CDR3 DNA reads as TGCGCCAGCAGCTTGAGGGCGGTGAACACTGAAGCTTTCTTT. It translates to CASSLRAVNTEAFF.

This rearrangement joins TRBV5-1 to TRBJ2-1; 8 bases are a match to TRBD2. Germline-derived CDR1 and CDR2 are SGHRS and YFSETQ. CDR3 length equals 15 residues. V gave up 2 bases and J gave up 12 bases; unmatched junction bases: 13. The CDR3 sequence is CASSFLAGIPQGQFF. CDR3 bases: TGCGCCAGCAGCTTCCTAGCGGGCATCCCGCAAGGGCAGTTCTTC.

The chain recombines TRBV7-9 with TRBJ2-7, with 8 bases aligning to TRBD2. CDR3 length: 15 residues. V trimming: 5 bases; J trimming: 0 bases; junction bases outside the gene matches: 6. Germline V gene lookup returns CDR1 SEHNR and CDR2 FQNEAQ (reference sequence). The CDR3 sequence is CASSRIAGSSYEQYF. CDR3 sequence (DNA): TGTGCCAGCAGCCGGATAGCGGGAAGCTCCTACGAGCAGTACTTC.

The V gene is TRBV7-9, the J gene TRBJ2-2; 8 bases match TRBD2. J gave up 0 bases and V 5 bases, and 5 bases lay outside the gene matches. Germline values: CDR1 SEHNR, CDR2 FQNEAQ (reference sequence). This CDR3 comprises 16 residues. Written as DNA, the CDR3 is TGTGCCAGCAGCCCGTTTAGCGGGGCGAACACCGGGGAGCTGTTTTTT. This encodes CASSPFSGANTGELFF.

This chain connects TRBV29-1 to TRBJ2-3; either TRBD1 or TRBD2 may supply D (5 bases each). The CDR3 has 13 residues. Germline V gives CDR1 SQVTM, CDR2 ANQGSEA. Trimming removed 6 bases at V and 2 bases at J, with 12 bases between. The CDR3 region has the DNA TGCAGCGTGCTCCTCGGGGCCACAGATACGCAGTATTTT. This gives the protein CSVLLGATDTQYF.

This clone was found a few times. The chain carries TRBV6-5 and TRBJ2-7; D ambiguous. Trimming removed 0 bases from V and 1 base from J, with 10 bases in between. Germline CDR1 MNHEY, CDR2 SVGAGI. The CDR3 contains 15 residues. In DNA form, the CDR3 reads TGTGCCAGCAGTTACTCGCTGGGATCTTCCTACGAGCAGTACTTC. The encoded protein is CASSYSLGSSYEQYF.

This clone appeared a single time. The rearrangement links TRBV7-8 to TRBJ2-2; D may be TRBD1 (5 bases). V lost 5 bases and J 4 bases, leaving 11 bases between the germline ends. CDR3 size: 14 residues. Per the germline V gene, CDR1 is SGHVS and CDR2 is FQNEAQ. The CDR3 protein is CASSPRGFTGELFF. CDR3 bases: TGTGCCAGCAGCCCTAGGGGATTCACCGGGGAGCTGTTTTTT.

This sequence joins TRBV6-5 and TRBJ1-4; D is ambiguous. The V gene's germline CDR1 is MNHEY and CDR2 SVGAGI. The CDR3 is made up of 12 amino acids. Trimming pared 7 bases from V and 5 bases from J, leaving 8 bases between. CDR3 amino acids: CASTSGNEKLFF. CDR3 DNA: TGTGCCAGCACCTCTGGCAATGAAAAACTGTTTTTT.

This chain links TRBV29-1 with TRBJ2-7, with 8 bases fitting TRBD1. The CDR3 sequence is 13 residues long. J was trimmed by 0 bases and V by 6 bases; bases with no gene match: 4. The germline V gene has CDR1 SQVTM and CDR2 ANQGSEA. The CDR3 sequence is CSVAGQASYEQYF. As DNA, the CDR3 is TGCAGCGTGGCGGGACAGGCCTCCTACGAGCAGTACTTC.

The chain couples TRBV2 to TRBJ1-2, with D unclear. The V and J ends lost 6 bases and 7 bases respectively, with 9 bases between them. CDR1 is SNHLY and CDR2 is FYNNEI in the germline V gene. This CDR3 comprises 11 residues. CDR3 sequence reads: CASRLKVGYTF. The CDR3 region has the DNA TGTGCCAGCAGACTCAAGGTTGGCTACACCTTC.

This clone was detected a few times. The chain joins TRBV13 to TRBJ1-2; D perhaps matches TRBD1 (6 bases). The CDR3 consists of 12 residues. The V gene's germline CDR1 is PRHDT and CDR2 FYEKMQ (reference sequence). The V gene lost 3 bases and the J gene lost 7 bases, with 9 bases spanning the gap. The CDR3 here is CASSLRQVGYTF. The DNA of the CDR3 is TGTGCCAGCAGCTTGCGACAGGTTGGCTACACCTTC.

The chain is built from TRBV9 and TRBJ2-4; either TRBD1 or TRBD2 may fit D (5 bases each). The CDR3 loop spans 16 amino acids. The V gene's germline CDR1 is SGDLS and CDR2 YYNGEE. V lost 4 bases and J 7 bases, leaving 21 bases between the germline ends. As DNA, the CDR3 is TGTGCCAGCAGCTATACCGGGACCGTGACTGGGAACATTCAGTACTTC. This codes for CASSYTGTVTGNIQYF.

This clone turned up a few times. The rearrangement uses TRBV30 and TRBJ2-1; TRBD2 matches 11 bases. Germline CDR1 is GTSNPN and CDR2 is SVGIG (reference sequence). Trimming cost V 2 bases and J 7 bases; bases outside gene matches: 7. CDR3 length equals 15 residues. This CDR3 is CAWSKVAGGKNEQFF. The DNA of the CDR3 is TGTGCCTGGAGTAAGGTAGCGGGAGGGAAAAATGAGCAGTTCTTC.

J is TRBJ2-1 and V is TRBV5-1; D call uncertain. Germline-derived CDR1 and CDR2 are SGHRS and YFSETQ. V was clipped by 0 bases and J by 0 bases, with 7 bases between them. CDR3 size: 15 residues. CDR3 DNA: TGCGCCAGCAGCTTGGACATGAGCTCCTACAATGAGCAGTTCTTC. It codes for CASSLDMSSYNEQFF.

Concerning this clone: Given a much more abundant clone one base away, this may be a read error. The chain links TRBV6-5 to TRBJ2-1, with D hard to call. CDR3 length: 11 residues. The ends were cut back, 4 bases at V and 7 bases at J, with 5 bases in the middle. The germline V gene encodes CDR1 MNHEY and CDR2 SVGAGI. The CDR3 loop reads CASSLGNEQFF. Written as DNA, the CDR3 is TGTGCCAGCAGTTTAGGGAATGAGCAGTTCTTC.

The chain joins TRBV5-4 to TRBJ2-1; D is possibly TRBD1 (5 bases). The germline CDR1 and CDR2 sequences are SGHNT and YYREEE (reference sequence). Trimming pared 1 base from V and 0 bases from J, leaving 8 bases between. The CDR3 spans 15 residues. The DNA for the CDR3 is TGTGCCAGCAGCTTGACAGGAGTCTCCTACAATGAGCAGTTCTTC. This codes for CASSLTGVSYNEQFF.

This clone has only a few counts. CDR3 bases: TGTGCCAGCAGTGAACGAGACAGGGGCGAGACCCAGTACTTC. Its translation: CASSERDRGETQYF. The chain recombines TRBV6-1 with TRBJ2-5; the match to TRBD1 covers 8 bases. Unmatched junction bases numbered 4, after V lost 2 bases and J lost 5 bases. Germline values: CDR1 MNHNS, CDR2 SASEGT. This CDR3 is 14 amino acids long.

This clone was seen a handful of times. The genes are TRBV5-4 and TRBJ2-5; TRBD1 matches 9 bases. The germline V gene encodes CDR1 SGHNT and CDR2 YYREEE (reference sequence). The length of the CDR3 is 16 residues. Trimming removed 0 bases from V and 5 bases from J; junction bases left unmatched: 8. CDR3 loop: CASSLAPDRGGETQYF. The CDR3 nucleotides read TGTGCCAGCAGCTTGGCCCCGGACAGGGGAGGGGAGACCCAGTACTTC.

The chain carries TRBV30 and TRBJ1-1; D is ambiguous. Germline V gene data show CDR1 as GTSNPN and CDR2 as SVGIG (reference sequence). Trimming stripped 4 bases from V and 6 bases from J, with 18 bases between. The CDR3 has 14 amino acids. The CDR3 DNA reads as TGTGCCTGGACTCAGGACGGGCGAAGGGCTGAAGCTTTCTTT. Residues: CAWTQDGRRAEAFF.

The chain uses TRBV5-1 and TRBJ2-5; D call uncertain. CDR3 length: 14 amino acids. V was clipped by 4 bases and J by 4 bases, with 14 bases between them. Germline V gives CDR1 SGHRS, CDR2 YFSETQ. CDR3 nucleotides: TGCGCCAGCAGCCCAGGCTCAGGCCGAGAGACCCAGTACTTC. Its translation: CASSPGSGRETQYF.

This clone was seen only a few times. Different DNA sequences within this sample yield the same CDR3. This chain joins TRBV11-2 and TRBJ2-4, with a weak D call TRBD2 (6 bases). Germline V gene data show CDR1 as SGHAT and CDR2 as FQNNGV. The V end lost 1 base, the J end lost 0 bases, and 10 bases lay between the germline ends. The CDR3 sequence is 16 residues long. The CDR3 reads CASSLVGGLAKNIQYF. In nucleotides, the CDR3 is TGTGCCAGCAGCTTAGTTGGGGGGTTAGCCAAAAACATTCAGTACTTC.

The chain has TRBV6-1 and TRBJ2-2; D might be TRBD1 or TRBD2, each matching 5 bases. V lost 4 bases, J lost 0 bases, and 12 bases lay in between. The CDR3 is 16 amino acids. Germline V gene data show CDR1 as MNHNS and CDR2 as SASEGT. In DNA form, the CDR3 reads TGTGCCAGCAGTGGGGGCCCGGGATCGAACACCGGGGAGCTGTTTTTT. Its translation is CASSGGPGSNTGELFF.

This clone was observed a handful of times. V is TRBV9 and J is TRBJ2-3, with TRBD1 identical over 8 bases. Trimming cost V 0 bases and J 4 bases; bases outside gene matches: 7. Germline values: CDR1 SGDLS, CDR2 YYNGEE. The CDR3 has 16 amino acids. The DNA for the CDR3 is TGTGCCAGCAGCGTAGGGGACAGGAGAACTCCAGATACGCAGTATTTT. It specifies CASSVGDRRTPDTQYF.

The chain employs TRBV18 and TRBJ2-3, with unresolved D. The V gene's germline CDR1 is KGHSH and CDR2 LQKENI. V lost 8 bases and J 6 bases, leaving 9 bases between the germline ends. This CDR3 is 11 amino acids long. The CDR3 is CASLTSDTQYF. The CDR3 DNA sequence: TGTGCCAGCCTCACCTCCGATACGCAGTATTTT.

The genes are TRBV15 and TRBJ2-7; TRBD1 agrees at 7 bases. The V gene end was trimmed by 3 bases and the J gene end by 2 bases; junction bases not matched to a gene: 4. The CDR3 spans 14 residues. Per germline, CDR1 LNHNV and CDR2 YYDKDF (reference sequence). CDR3 loop: CATSSRQGTYEQYF. The CDR3 coding sequence is TGTGCCACCAGCAGTAGACAGGGAACCTACGAGCAGTACTTC.

The chain is built from TRBV2 and TRBJ2-3, with 10 bases identical to TRBD2. From germline, CDR1 is SNHLY and CDR2 FYNNEI. The CDR3 is made up of 15 amino acids. The junction had 10 bases not matched to a gene; V was cut back by 7 bases and J by 6 bases. Written as DNA, the CDR3 is TGTGCCAGCACCCTGAACGGACTAGCGGCCGATACGCAGTATTTT. Protein product: CASTLNGLAADTQYF. The full variable domain, its missing parts supplied by reference TRBV2 and TRBJ2-3, is EPEVTQTPSHQVTQMGQEVILRCVPISNHLYFYWYRQILGQKVEFLVSFYNNEISEKSEIFDDQFSVERPDGSNFTLKIRSTKLEDSAMYFCASTLNGLAADTQYFGPGTRLTVL.

As for this clone: One junction end disagrees with the germline gene, perhaps due to a read error. The chain carries TRBV9 and TRBJ2-3; 13 bases are a match to TRBD2. Germline CDR1 reads SGDLS; CDR2 reads YYNGEE. The CDR3 totals 14 residues. The DNA for the CDR3 is TGTGCCAGCAGCGTAGGGACCGGACTAGCGGGAGAAGATTTT. This codes for CASSVGTGLAGEDF.